What follows are 18 T cell receptor beta chains derived from one specimen sequenced in a study of blood T cell repertoires in COVID-19. Produced via immunoSEQ multiplex PCR; TCRdb's table is partial and in-frame only. This sample has some 71,000 clones, with more than 75% found just once. The sample taken for sequencing was peripheral blood. These receptors originate from a woman aged 70-85 years with acute or convalescent COVID-19.

V usage is TRBV3-1 (or the pseudogene TRBV3-2) and J usage is TRBJ1-6, with D unclear. Looked up from germline, CDR1 is LGHDT and CDR2 is YNNKEL (reference sequence). The CDR3 has 14 amino acids. Trimming removed 1 base at V and 10 bases at J, with 11 bases between. In nucleotides, the CDR3 is TGTGCCAGCAGCCAAGGAGACGGGTCCTCACCCCTCCACTTT. Protein: CASSQGDGSSPLHF.

This clone turned up a few times. V usage is TRBV28 and J usage is TRBJ1-5; D is possibly TRBD1 (6 bases). The V gene's germline CDR1 is MDHEN and CDR2 SYDVKM. With 5 bases removed from V and 3 bases from J, the gap between germline ends came to 8 bases. CDR3 size: 13 residues. The CDR3 reads CASSGDNNQPQHF. DNA for the CDR3: TGTGCCAGCAGTGGGGACAACAATCAGCCCCAGCATTTT. Drawing the rest from reference TRBV28 and TRBJ1-5, the complete variable domain is DVKVTQSSRYLVKRTGEKVFLECVQDMDHENMFWYRQDPGLGLRLIYFSYDVKMKEKGDIPEGYSVSREKKERFSLILESASTNQTSMYLCASSGDNNQPQHFGDGTRLSIL.

The V call is TRBV19, the J call TRBJ2-7, with 10 bases matching TRBD1. Germline CDR1 reads LNHDA; CDR2 reads SQIVND (reference sequence). Trimming cost V 2 bases and J 3 bases; bases outside gene matches: 4. The CDR3 spans 15 residues. The CDR3 DNA sequence: TGTGCCAGTAGTATATCCCGGGACAGGGGCTACGAGCAGTACTTC. Amino acids: CASSISRDRGYEQYF.

The rearrangement links TRBV7-3 to TRBJ1-1; D perhaps matches TRBD1 (5 bases). The CDR3 contains 15 residues. Deletions cut 0 bases from V and 6 bases from J, with 14 bases between. Germline-derived CDR1 and CDR2 are SGHTA and FQGTGA. The chain's CDR3 is CASSLTGAGSAEAFF. CDR3 bases: TGTGCCAGCAGCTTAACCGGAGCAGGGTCCGCTGAAGCTTTCTTT.

The gene calls are TRBV7-2 and TRBJ2-3; TRBD1 is a possible D gene (6 bases). Trimming cost V 5 bases and J 0 bases, with 15 bases left between them. This CDR3 region has 16 residues. Per the germline V gene, CDR1 is SGHTA and CDR2 is FQGNSA. The CDR3 DNA follows: TGTGCCAGCAGCAAACCGACAGGAGGAAGCACAGATACGCAGTATTTT. Translation gives CASSKPTGGSTDTQYF.

The rearrangement uses TRBV18 and TRBJ1-6, with 9 bases aligning to TRBD1. This CDR3 has 17 amino acids. With V trimmed by 1 base and J by 7 bases, 8 bases remained unmatched. Germline V gene data show CDR1 as KGHSH and CDR2 as LQKENI. CDR3 sequence: CASSPLTPGQGNSPLHF. The CDR3 nucleotides read TGTGCCAGCTCACCACTTACGCCGGGACAGGGAAATTCACCCCTCCACTTT.

The gene calls are TRBV30 and TRBJ2-2; 8 bases line up with TRBD2. In germline, CDR1 is GTSNPN, CDR2 SVGIG (reference sequence). After removal of 5 bases from V and 6 bases from J, the junction contained 5 bases not matched to a gene. The CDR3 runs to 13 residues. In DNA, the CDR3 is TGTGCCTGGGGCGGGGGGACGCCCGGGGAGCTGTTTTTT. This translates into CAWGGGTPGELFF.

The CDR3 DNA is TGTGCCAGCAGCACGCTAGGGACAGGTAATATGAACACTGAAGCTTTCTTT. The encoded protein is CASSTLGTGNMNTEAFF. The chain carries TRBV5-6 and TRBJ1-1; 8 bases align to TRBD1. The CDR3 length is 17 residues. Germline CDR1 and CDR2: SGHDT and YYEEEE. With 4 bases clipped from V and 0 bases from J, the junction kept 11 bases outside the gene matches.

The chain is built from TRBV5-1 and TRBJ2-7, with 14 bases lining up with TRBD2. Germline-derived CDR1 and CDR2 are SGHRS and YFSETQ. Trimming removed 1 base from V and 4 bases from J; junction bases left unmatched: 7. The CDR3 consists of 17 residues. Here the CDR3 reads CASSLSGLAGVRYEQYF. The CDR3 DNA is TGCGCCAGCAGCTTGTCGGGACTAGCGGGAGTTAGGTACGAGCAGTACTTC.

The chain employs TRBV10-3 and TRBJ2-1, with 13 bases lining up with TRBD2. Trimming at V came to 9 bases and at J to 2 bases, leaving 4 bases not matched to a gene. The CDR3 is made up of 15 amino acids. Germline-derived CDR1 and CDR2 are ENHRY and SYGVKD. The CDR3 loop reads CAIQTSGGAYNEQFF. The CDR3 DNA follows: TGTGCCATTCAAACTAGCGGGGGGGCCTACAATGAGCAGTTCTTC.

The chain joins TRBV28 to TRBJ1-5; the D gene is possibly TRBD1 (5 bases). Germline V gene lookup returns CDR1 MDHEN and CDR2 SYDVKM. Between the trimmed V and J ends, which lost 6 bases and 3 bases, there was a span of 12 bases. This CDR3 is built from 14 residues. The chain's CDR3 is CASRAGGNNQPQHF. CDR3 DNA: TGTGCCAGCAGGGCGGGGGGTAACAATCAGCCCCAGCATTTT.

The DNA of the CDR3 is TGCGCCAGCAGCCCCACGGAGGGCGGGGAGACCCAGTACTTC. Its translation: CASSPTEGGETQYF. The rearrangement joins TRBV5-1 to TRBJ2-5; D is perhaps TRBD2 (6 bases). The CDR3 runs to 14 residues. In germline, CDR1 is SGHRS, CDR2 YFSETQ. The V and J ends lost 4 bases and 5 bases respectively, with 15 bases between them. The full variable domain, in which reference TRBV5-1 and TRBJ2-5 provide the parts outside the CDR3, is KAGVTQTPRYLIKTRGQQVTLSCSPISGHRSVSWYQQTPGQGLQFLFEYFSETQRNKGNFPGRFSGRQFSNSRSEMNVSTLELGDSALYLCASSPTEGGETQYFGPGTRLLVL.

The sample holds many counts of this clone. The chain is built from TRBV12-3 or TRBV12-4 and TRBJ1-3; D not certain. The CDR3 consists of 11 residues. V shed 9 bases and J shed 0 bases, with 3 bases lying between them. CDR3 amino acids: CASSSGNTIYF. CDR3 coding DNA: TGTGCCAGTAGCTCTGGAAACACCATATATTTT.

The V call is TRBV27, the J call TRBJ2-7; maybe TRBD1 (6 bases). CDR3 size: 15 residues. The germline gives CDR1 MNHEY, CDR2 SMNVEV (reference sequence). V lost 10 bases and J 0 bases, leaving 19 bases between the germline ends. CDR3 region: CATKGVRDTSYEQYF. The CDR3 coding sequence is TGTGCCACCAAGGGGGTAAGGGACACCTCCTACGAGCAGTACTTC.

The chain combines TRBV20-1 with TRBJ2-7; maybe TRBD2 (5 bases). The CDR3 has 11 residues. With 6 bases removed from V and 9 bases from J, the gap between germline ends came to 15 bases. Germline V gives CDR1 DFQATT, CDR2 SNEGSKA (reference sequence). Written as DNA, the CDR3 is TGCAGTGCAGCGGCCCCCCTAGGGCAGTACTTC. Amino acid sequence: CSAAAPLGQYF.

The chain recombines TRBV12-3 or TRBV12-4 with TRBJ1-3, with 7 bases matching TRBD1. The junction had 3 bases not matched to a gene; V was cut back by 6 bases and J by 4 bases. The CDR3 spans 13 residues. This CDR3 is CASSPGQGNTIYF. DNA for the CDR3: TGTGCCAGCAGCCCGGGACAGGGAAACACCATATATTTT.

This clone was recorded a few times. The CDR3 reads CASSISRGRDTEAFF. CDR3 DNA: TGTGCCAGCAGTATCTCCAGGGGAAGGGACACTGAAGCTTTCTTT. The chain links TRBV6-6 to TRBJ1-1; possible D gene TRBD1, 6 bases. Between the trimmed V and J ends, which lost 5 bases and 3 bases, there was a span of 16 bases. Germline V gives CDR1 MNHNY, CDR2 SVGAGI (reference sequence). This CDR3 comprises 15 residues.

This chain connects TRBV7-2 to TRBJ2-1, with TRBD2 matching over 8 bases. The CDR3 has 14 amino acids. Unmatched junction bases numbered 3, after V lost 5 bases and J lost 3 bases. In germline, CDR1 is SGHTA, CDR2 FQGNSA. The chain's CDR3 is CASSPGTSYNEQFF. Here the CDR3 DNA reads TGTGCCAGCAGCCCTGGGACTAGCTACAATGAGCAGTTCTTC.